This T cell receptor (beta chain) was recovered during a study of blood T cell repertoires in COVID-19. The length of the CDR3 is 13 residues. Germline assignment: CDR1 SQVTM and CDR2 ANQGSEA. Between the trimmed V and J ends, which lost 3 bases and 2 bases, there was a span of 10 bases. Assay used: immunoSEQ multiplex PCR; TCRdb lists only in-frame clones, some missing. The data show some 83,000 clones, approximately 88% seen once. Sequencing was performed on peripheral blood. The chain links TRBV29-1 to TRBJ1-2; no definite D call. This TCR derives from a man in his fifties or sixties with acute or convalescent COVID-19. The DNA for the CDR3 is TGCAGCGTTGAGCTGGAGGAGAACTATGGCTACACCTTC. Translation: CSVELEENYGYTF.